What follows are 25 T cell receptor beta chains derived from one specimen sequenced in a study of Graves' ophthalmopathy and Graves' hyperthyroidism. Amplified TCR beta CDR3 regions were obtained using RNA transcripts as template. HTBI primers primed a first-round RT-PCR, and a second-round multiplex PCR followed. Via MiXCR, TCRdb re-called the multiplex PCR reads, giving one row per CDR3 protein. The sample yields hundreds of thousands of distinct CDR3 sequences, about 38% seen once. Source material: peripheral blood. The receptors were gathered from an adult man with Graves' ophthalmopathy.

The sample holds many counts of this clonotype. This chain links TRBV7-2 with TRBJ1-1; no firm D call. Trimming removed 6 bases from V and 2 bases from J, with 19 bases in between. This CDR3 comprises 16 residues. CDR1 and CDR2 (germline): SGHTA, FQGNSA. The CDR3 region is CASSSPSGQPNTEAFF. DNA of the CDR3: TGTGCCAGCAGTTCTCCTTCGGGTCAGCCCAACACTGAAGCTTTCTTT.

The V and J genes are TRBV7-8 and TRBJ1-2, with 9 bases aligning to TRBD1. V trimming: 5 bases; J trimming: 4 bases; junction bases outside the gene matches: 8. The CDR3 extends over 15 amino acids. CDR1 is SGHVS and CDR2 is FQNEAQ in the germline V gene. The CDR3 spells CASSVGDRAGYGYTF. The CDR3 DNA reads TGTGCCAGCAGCGTAGGGGACAGGGCTGGCTATGGCTACACCTTC.

The V call is TRBV6-5, the J call TRBJ2-7, with 8 nucleotides matching TRBD1. V shed 6 bases and J 5 bases; nucleotides not matched to a gene: 9. The CDR3 length is 14 residues. Germline V gene data show CDR1 as MNHEY and CDR2 as SVGAGI. CDR3 DNA: TGTGCCAGCAGCCAGGACAGGGCAACCCACGAGCAGTACTTC. Amino acids: CASSQDRATHEQYF.

This clonotype was seen many times. The rearrangement uses TRBV10-3 and TRBJ2-2, with D perhaps matching TRBD1 (7 bases). The CDR3 is made up of 14 amino acids. Trimming pared 3 bases from V and 3 bases from J, leaving 8 bases between. Germline-derived CDR1 and CDR2 are ENHRY and SYGVKD. The CDR3 loop reads CAISDRGDTGELFF. As DNA, the CDR3 is TGTGCCATCAGTGACAGGGGGGACACCGGGGAGCTGTTTTTT.

The rearrangement joins TRBV5-1 to TRBJ2-7; no reliable D call. The CDR3 sequence is 15 residues long. Between the trimmed V and J ends, which lost 2 bases and 4 bases, there was a span of 16 bases. Per the germline V gene, CDR1 is SGHRS and CDR2 is YFSETQ. CDR3 DNA: TGCGCCAGCAGCTTTGGAACAGAGCTCCCTTACGAGCAGTACTTC. Protein sequence: CASSFGTELPYEQYF.

A word on this clonotype: At one end, the junction sequence differs from germline, possibly due to a read error. The chain combines TRBV10-3 with TRBJ2-7, with D tentatively TRBD2 (6 bases). Per the germline V gene, CDR1 is ENHRY and CDR2 is SYGVKD. The CDR3 is 19 amino acids. CDR3 nucleotide sequence: TGTGCCAGCAGTCCTCTCGCAGGGACTGTACTCCAGAAGGGGAGCGAGCAGTACTTC. Its translation: CASSPLAGTVLQKGSEQYF.

As to this clonotype: The junction does not match germline at one end; this may be a read error. This rearrangement joins TRBV11-2 to TRBJ2-5; 7 bases agree with TRBD1. Germline V gives CDR1 SGHAT, CDR2 FQNNGV. The CDR3 loop spans 13 amino acids. The CDR3 DNA reads as TGTGCCAGCAGCCTAGACAGGGAAGAGGCCCAGTACTTC. Translating gives CASSLDREEAQYF.

The CDR3 loop is CATSRDQGPDNSPLHF. The CDR3 bases are TGTGCCACCAGCAGAGATCAAGGGCCTGATAATTCACCCCTCCACTTT. This chain links TRBV15 with TRBJ1-6; D unresolved. CDR3 length: 16 residues. V lost 0 bases and J lost 5, with 11 bases in between. Germline CDR1 LNHNV, CDR2 YYDKDF (reference sequence).

The rearrangement joins TRBV4-1 to TRBJ1-1; D might be TRBD1 (5 bases). Trimming cost V 2 bases and J 6 bases, with 16 bases left between them. CDR3 length: 15 amino acids. Germline V lookup: CDR1 MGHRA, CDR2 YSYEKL. Written as DNA, the CDR3 is TGCGCCAGCAGCCAAAGTACAGGCTCCAGGGCTGAAGCTTTCTTT. Amino acid sequence: CASSQSTGSRAEAFF.

This clonotype was counted at least ten times. The V call is TRBV19, the J call TRBJ1-5, with 7 nucleotides matching TRBD1. Germline CDR1 is LNHDA and CDR2 is SQIVND (reference sequence). The CDR3 has 14 amino acids. V gave up 8 bases and J gave up 3 bases; unmatched junction bases: 7. CDR3 region: CASHPGQTNQPQHF. In DNA, the CDR3 is TGTGCCAGTCATCCGGGACAGACCAATCAGCCCCAGCATTTT.

Turning to this clonotype: This is likely an artifact of a read error, given a far larger clone one base away. V and J are TRBV2 and TRBJ1-5; 9 bases agree with TRBD1. This CDR3 is 13 amino acids long. Per the germline V gene, CDR1 is SNHLY and CDR2 is FYNNEI. Here the CDR3 reads CVSSRDRDQPQHF. The CDR3 bases are TGTGTCAGCAGCCGGGACAGGGATCAGCCCCAGCATTTT.

The rearrangement joins TRBV9 to TRBJ1-1; no firm D call. From germline, CDR1 is SGDLS and CDR2 YYNGEE. Trimming took off 3 bases at V and 3 bases at J, with 6 bases between the two ends. The length of the CDR3 is 12 residues. The CDR3 here is CASSGSDTEAFF. The CDR3 region has the DNA TGTGCCAGCAGCGGATCAGACACTGAAGCTTTCTTT.

The V and J genes are TRBV20-1 and TRBJ2-7; 8 positions agree with TRBD2. The V gene's germline CDR1 is DFQATT and CDR2 SNEGSKA (reference sequence). The CDR3 contains 14 residues. The CDR3 here is CGGRGTSDSYEQYF. DNA of the CDR3: TGCGGGGGGAGGGGGACTAGTGATTCTTACGAGCAGTACTTC.

Ten or more counts support this clonotype. The genes are TRBV7-8 and TRBJ2-7; D perhaps matches TRBD1 (7 bases). CDR3 length: 16 residues. Germline CDR1 is SGHVS and CDR2 is FQNEAQ. V lost 1 base to trimming and J lost 2 bases, with 15 bases between them. This CDR3 is CASSLGGDSQPYEQYF. The CDR3 DNA reads as TGTGCCAGCAGCTTAGGGGGGGACAGCCAACCCTACGAGCAGTACTTC.

Comments on this clonotype: This may stem from a read error, because a much larger clone lies one nucleotide away. The rearrangement uses TRBV7-2 and TRBJ2-7; TRBD2 aligns across 7 bases. V lost 2 bases, J lost 1 base, and 8 bases stayed unmatched. Germline CDR1 and CDR2: SGHTA and FQGNSA. The CDR3 runs 16 residues. In DNA form, the CDR3 reads TGTGCCAGCAGCTTAAGGGGACGAGCGGGGTCCTACGAGCAGTACTTC. Translated, it gives CASSLRGRAGSYEQYF.

In the case of this clonotype: Sequence at one end of the junction differs from germline and may be a read error. This chain uses TRBV7-8 with TRBJ2-7; 12 nucleotides line up with TRBD2. The length of the CDR3 is 16 residues. The germline V gene has CDR1 SGHVS and CDR2 FQNEAQ. The CDR3 sequence: CASSQGRLAGGHEQYF. The DNA of the CDR3 is TGCGCCAGCAGCCAAGGACGGCTAGCGGGAGGGCACGAGCAGTACTTC.

CDR3 amino acids: CASSDIGPKETQYF. The CDR3 bases are TGTGCCAGCAGTGATATAGGACCCAAAGAGACCCAGTACTTC. The V gene is TRBV7-2, the J gene TRBJ2-5; D is undetermined. Germline V gene lookup returns CDR1 SGHTA and CDR2 FQGNSA. Trimming took 6 bases from V and 3 from J, leaving 14 bases between them. The CDR3 is 14 amino acids. The full variable domain, its missing parts supplied by reference TRBV7-2 and TRBJ2-5, is GAGVSQSPSNKVTEKGKDVELRCDPISGHTALYWYRQSLGQGLEFLIYFQGNSAPDKSGLPSDRFSAERTGGSVSTLTIQRTQQEDSAVYLCASSDIGPKETQYFGPGTRLLVL.

A word on this clonotype: The missing conserved phenylalanine or tryptophan at the end of this CDR3 makes a read error likely. The DNA is omitted, as the CDR3 cannot be located on it reliably, and the CDR3 follows TCRdb's listing. V gene TRBV7-3 combines with J gene TRBJ1-1; the D segment call TRBD1 is taken from the table without a DNA check. The CDR3 is 9 amino acids in total, end residues counted. Germline CDR1 and CDR2: SGHTA and FQGTGA. The CDR3 is CASSPAGQG.

There are many counts of this clonotype. The chain combines TRBV9 with TRBJ2-6; the D call may be TRBD1 or TRBD2 (5 bases each). The V gene lost 6 bases and the J gene lost 0 bases, with 10 bases spanning the gap. CDR1 is SGDLS and CDR2 is YYNGEE in the germline V gene. The CDR3 runs 15 residues. The CDR3 DNA sequence: TGTGCCAGCACCGGGACCCGCTCTGGGGCCAACGTCCTGACTTTC. Protein product: CASTGTRSGANVLTF.

This chain joins TRBV12-3 or TRBV12-4 and TRBJ2-7; no clear D gene. Trimming stripped 3 bases from V and 2 bases from J, with 8 bases between. This CDR3 contains 13 residues. CDR3: CASSLEITYEQYF. The CDR3 DNA reads TGTGCCAGCAGTTTGGAGATTACCTACGAGCAGTACTTC.

Worth noting for this clonotype: Germline and junction disagree at one end, which may indicate a read error. The V call is TRBV10-3, the J call TRBJ1-2; TRBD1 might be the D (5 bases). Per the germline V gene, CDR1 is ENHRY and CDR2 is SYGVKD. The CDR3 length is 13 residues. In DNA, the CDR3 is TGTGCCAGCAGTTACACAGGTGCTTACGGCTACACCTTC. Residues: CASSYTGAYGYTF.

This clonotype was detected ten times or more. V gene TRBV29-1 combines with J gene TRBJ2-2; possibly TRBD2 for D (6 bases). The CDR3 length is 14 residues. Germline lookup yields CDR1 SQVTM and CDR2 ANQGSEA. The V end lost 5 bases, the J end lost 1 base, and 11 bases lay between the germline ends. In nucleotides, the CDR3 is TGCAGCGTTTCAAGGACTATGAACACCGGGGAGCTGTTTTTT. Its protein is CSVSRTMNTGELFF.

This clonotype was observed a few times. This chain uses TRBV10-3 with TRBJ2-5; the match to TRBD2 covers 7 bases. V dropped 10 bases and J dropped 1; count of bases not matched to a gene: 12. This CDR3 contains 15 residues. Per the germline V gene, CDR1 is ENHRY and CDR2 is SYGVKD. The CDR3 reads CASGIVGGIQETQYF. DNA of the CDR3: TGTGCCAGCGGCATCGTGGGGGGGATCCAAGAGACCCAGTACTTC.

Many counts were recorded for this clonotype. The chain recombines TRBV2 with TRBJ1-4; 7 bases agree with TRBD1. There are 13 residues in the CDR3. Germline CDR1 SNHLY, CDR2 FYNNEI. J gave up 5 bases and V 7 bases, and 4 bases lay outside the gene matches. CDR3 DNA sequence: TGTGCCAGCACGGGACAGAGAAATGAAAAACTGTTTTTT. Its protein product is CASTGQRNEKLFF. Supplemented by reference TRBV2 and TRBJ1-4, the full variable domain reads EPEVTQTPSHQVTQMGQEVILRCVPISNHLYFYWYRQILGQKVEFLVSFYNNEISEKSEIFDDQFSVERPDGSNFTLKIRSTKLEDSAMYFCASTGQRNEKLFFGSGTQLSVL.

The chain couples TRBV20-1 to TRBJ1-2; unclear D gene. The length of the CDR3 is 13 residues. From germline, CDR1 is DFQATT and CDR2 SNEGSKA (reference sequence). The ends were cut back, 3 bases at V and 2 bases at J, with 10 bases in the middle. The CDR3 loop reads CSASVQDNYGYTF. In nucleotides, the CDR3 is TGCAGTGCTAGTGTACAAGACAACTATGGCTACACCTTC.